This T cell receptor beta chain was profiled in a study of early T cells in non-severe SARS-CoV-2 infection. As for the study in general: The authors sequenced bulk RNA from unsorted whole blood, leaving chains unpaired. Findings and caveats of the study: Reliance on VDJdb matching favored anti-spike CD8 responses; private and CD4 specificities were missed.

The CDR3 is 15 amino acids. V lost 1 base to trimming and J lost 4 bases, with 14 bases between them. Germline V gene sequence: CDR1 SGHAT, CDR2 FQNNGV. This clonotype was recorded a few times. Its antigen is not identified. Each single cDNA molecule received a unique molecular identifier. TCRdb re-called the 5' RACE reads through MiXCR, storing one row per CDR3 protein. The repertoire includes about 64,000 distinct CDR3 sequences, around 4.7% of them detected once, and under 6.5% sits in the top ten. The gene calls are TRBV11-2 and TRBJ2-7; unclear D gene. This TCR derives from an adult who was a healthcare worker with PCR-confirmed SARS-CoV-2 infection or an uninfected control (not recorded which). The sample consisted of whole blood. In DNA, the CDR3 is TGTGCCAGCAGCTTAGTACCCGCGAATCAATACGAGCAGTACTTC. It yields the protein CASSLVPANQYEQYF.